The 23 T cell receptor beta chains given below trace back to one sample, sequenced in a study of blood T cell repertoires in COVID-19. Assay used: immunoSEQ multiplex PCR; TCRdb lists only in-frame clones, some missing. The data contain 430,000 or so clones, around nine tenths of them singletons. The sequenced material came from PBMCs or T cells enriched from blood (not recorded which). Receptors were obtained from a middle-aged woman who had recovered from COVID-19.

The V call is TRBV27, the J call TRBJ1-1; maybe TRBD1 (6 bases). CDR3 size: 14 residues. CDR1 MNHEY and CDR2 SMNVEV come from the germline V gene (reference sequence). V was pared by 3 bases and J by 10 bases, with 18 bases between. The CDR3, as DNA: TGTGCCAGCAGTTTTAACGGGACACCGAATGGAGCTTTCTTT. This encodes CASSFNGTPNGAFF.

The J gene is TRBJ2-7, the V gene TRBV24-1; 10 bases are a match to TRBD2. Germline V gene lookup returns CDR1 KGHDR and CDR2 SFDVKD. J gave up 1 base and V 4 bases, and 15 bases lay outside the gene matches. The CDR3 is 19 residues long. The CDR3 nucleotides are TGTGCCACCAGTGACCACCTTTCTCCGGGACTAGCGCGGTCCTACGAGCAGTACTTC. Protein product: CATSDHLSPGLARSYEQYF.

This chain connects TRBV27 to TRBJ2-7, with 8 bases lining up with TRBD2. This CDR3 spans 14 amino acids. Losses at the gene ends were 2 bases for V and 6 bases for J; bases not matched to a gene: 6. Germline assignment: CDR1 MNHEY and CDR2 SMNVEV (reference sequence). CDR3 nucleotides: TGTGCCAGCAGTTTAAGGCGGGAGGCCCCCGAGCAGTACTTC. It translates to CASSLRREAPEQYF.

This chain joins TRBV19 and TRBJ1-2; 8 nucleotides agree with TRBD1. With V trimmed by 10 bases and J by 6 bases, 4 bases remained unmatched. This CDR3 is 11 amino acids long. CDR1 is LNHDA and CDR2 is SQIVND in the germline V gene (reference sequence). For the CDR3, the DNA is TGTGCCACGGACAGGGAGAATGGCTACACCTTC. Translation gives CATDRENGYTF.

The chain combines TRBV19 with TRBJ2-7, with TRBD2 matching 14 bases. This CDR3 is built from 18 residues. Germline loops: CDR1 LNHDA, CDR2 SQIVND (reference sequence). J lost 8 bases, V lost 5 bases, and 17 bases had no gene match. The DNA of the CDR3 is TGTGCCAGTAGTTACTCCGGGACTAGCGGGAGTTTTGCCAACAAGCAGTACTTC. Translating gives CASSYSGTSGSFANKQYF.

This chain links TRBV9 with TRBJ2-7; 9 bases line up with TRBD2. With 4 bases clipped from V and 6 bases from J, the junction kept 11 bases outside the gene matches. Looked up from germline, CDR1 is SGDLS and CDR2 is YYNGEE. The CDR3 contains 15 residues. The CDR3 spells CASSPRVAGDSEQYF. The CDR3 bases are TGTGCCAGCAGCCCACGGGTAGCGGGAGACAGCGAGCAGTACTTC.

The chain employs TRBV9 and TRBJ1-6; 8 nucleotides match TRBD1. This CDR3 spans 18 amino acids. Germline CDR1 and CDR2: SGDLS and YYNGEE. J lost 6 bases, V lost 4 bases, and 15 bases had no gene match. CDR3 nucleotide sequence: TGTGCCAGCAGCCCTAGGGAGGGCAGACAGGGGCTTAATTCACCCCTCCACTTT. It yields the protein CASSPREGRQGLNSPLHF.

This clone came up once. The V and J genes are TRBV27 and TRBJ2-3; 12 nucleotides line up with TRBD1. Germline values: CDR1 MNHEY, CDR2 SMNVEV (reference sequence). Trimming removed 5 bases from V and 7 bases from J; junction bases left unmatched: 7. The CDR3 is 15 amino acids. The CDR3 DNA sequence: TGTGCCAGCAGTCCCGGGACAGGGGGCGCAAATACGCAGTATTTT. This gives the protein CASSPGTGGANTQYF.

V gene TRBV4-3 combines with J gene TRBJ1-2; 7 bases agree with TRBD1. Germline V lookup: CDR1 LGHNA, CDR2 YSLEER. With 0 bases clipped from V and 5 bases from J, the junction kept 12 bases outside the gene matches. This CDR3 contains 17 residues. CDR3 sequence: CASSQDRRGRGVYGYTF. CDR3 coding DNA: TGCGCCAGCAGCCAAGATCGAAGGGGGCGCGGGGTATATGGCTACACCTTC.

This clone was counted once. The V call is TRBV4-1, the J call TRBJ2-5; D is perhaps TRBD1 (6 bases). CDR3 size: 14 residues. V gave up 0 bases and J gave up 2 bases, with 7 bases separating them. Germline loops: CDR1 MGHRA, CDR2 YSYEKL. The CDR3 region is CASSQETGQETQYF. Written as DNA, the CDR3 is TGCGCCAGCAGCCAAGAGACAGGACAAGAGACCCAGTACTTC.

This clone was picked up one time. This chain links TRBV7-8 with TRBJ2-6; D gene unclear. Germline assignment: CDR1 SGHVS and CDR2 FQNEAQ. The CDR3 contains 16 residues. V dropped 3 bases and J dropped 5 bases, with 14 bases sitting between them. CDR3 coding DNA: TGTGCCAGCAGCTTCGGTGCGGCAAGGCGGGCCAACGTCCTGACTTTC. Amino acids: CASSFGAARRANVLTF.

This chain joins TRBV7-9 and TRBJ1-4; D is possibly TRBD1 (6 bases). V lost 0 bases and J lost 7, with 12 bases in between. The CDR3 extends over 15 amino acids. The germline V gene encodes CDR1 SEHNR and CDR2 FQNEAQ (reference sequence). Here the CDR3 reads CASSLAGTRSEKLFF. CDR3 DNA sequence: TGTGCCAGCAGCTTAGCCGGGACACGCAGTGAAAAACTGTTTTTT.

The CDR3 loop is CAIKLDNEQFF. The CDR3 DNA sequence: TGTGCCATCAAGCTAGACAATGAGCAGTTCTTC. V gene TRBV10-3 combines with J gene TRBJ2-1, with D unclear. V lost 7 bases to trimming and J lost 5 bases, with 6 bases between them. The CDR3 is 11 residues long. The germline gives CDR1 ENHRY, CDR2 SYGVKD.

The chain joins TRBV19 to TRBJ1-1; 8 nucleotides match TRBD1. Unmatched junction bases numbered 3, after V lost 5 bases and J lost 1 base. Germline values: CDR1 LNHDA, CDR2 SQIVND (reference sequence). This CDR3 is 14 amino acids long. The CDR3 DNA follows: TGTGCCAGTAGTCTCGGGACAGGGAACACTGAAGCTTTCTTT. Its translation is CASSLGTGNTEAFF.

This chain uses TRBV7-2 with TRBJ2-1, with D tentatively TRBD1 (5 bases). The CDR3 contains 16 residues. The V gene's germline CDR1 is SGHTA and CDR2 FQGNSA. V was clipped by 1 base and J by 6 bases, with 16 bases between them. CDR3 nucleotide sequence: TGTGCCAGCAGCTTAGGACAGTTACTATGGGGCAATGAGCAGTTCTTC. Its protein product is CASSLGQLLWGNEQFF. The full variable domain, completed using reference TRBV7-2 and TRBJ2-1, is GAGVSQSPSNKVTEKGKDVELRCDPISGHTALYWYRQSLGQGLEFLIYFQGNSAPDKSGLPSDRFSAERTGGSVSTLTIQRTQQEDSAVYLCASSLGQLLWGNEQFFGPGTRLTVL.

CDR3 residues: CASRQYTGTGTEAFF. The DNA for the CDR3 is TGTGCCAGCAGGCAATATACAGGGACGGGCACTGAAGCTTTCTTT. The chain combines TRBV5-5 with TRBJ1-1; maybe TRBD1 (6 bases). Germline CDR1 and CDR2: SGHKS and YYEKEE (reference sequence). The CDR3 is 15 residues long. Trimming removed 5 bases from V and 4 bases from J, with 18 bases in between.

The chain recombines TRBV6-2 or TRBV6-3 with TRBJ2-7, with D possibly being TRBD2 (5 bases). V was shortened by 3 bases and J by 5 bases, with 17 bases between the two germline ends. The V gene's germline CDR1 is MNHEY and CDR2 SVGEGT. There are 15 residues in the CDR3. This CDR3 is CASSYPGPGKDEQYF. DNA for the CDR3: TGTGCCAGCAGTTATCCCGGACCGGGAAAAGACGAGCAGTACTTC.

The J gene is TRBJ1-2, the V gene TRBV2; maybe TRBD1 (5 bases). The germline gives CDR1 SNHLY, CDR2 FYNNEI. V was shortened by 4 bases and J by 4 bases, with 22 bases between the two germline ends. CDR3 length equals 17 residues. The CDR3 here is CASSALVSVGHGYGYTF. CDR3 nucleotide sequence: TGTGCCAGCAGTGCTTTAGTATCGGTGGGGCATGGCTATGGCTACACCTTC.

CDR3 sequence reads: CASSQATPGLGVPYEQYF. The CDR3 DNA follows: TGCGCCAGCAGCCAGGCCACCCCGGGACTAGGGGTACCCTACGAGCAGTACTTC. The chain is built from TRBV4-3 and TRBJ2-7, with 8 bases lining up with TRBD2. Germline CDR1 reads LGHNA; CDR2 reads YSLEER. This CDR3 comprises 18 residues. V lost 3 bases to trimming and J lost 2 bases; unmatched junction nucleotides: 15.

The chain is built from TRBV27 and TRBJ2-7; possibly TRBD2 for D (5 bases). The CDR3 runs 13 residues. CDR1 is MNHEY, CDR2 SMNVEV, per germline (reference sequence). Trimming left V 4 bases short and J 3 bases short, with 10 bases between. In DNA, the CDR3 is TGTGCCAGCAGTTCGGGGAACTACTACGAGCAGTACTTC. Its translation is CASSSGNYYEQYF.

Notes on this clone: One end of the junction varies from germline; a read error may be responsible. J is TRBJ1-1 and V is TRBV4-2; D gene unclear. Germline CDR1 and CDR2: LGHNA and YNFKEQ. This CDR3 is built from 15 residues. The CDR3 sequence is CANSQVAEGNTEAFF. The CDR3 DNA is TGTGCCAACAGCCAAGTCGCGGAGGGGAACACTGAAGCTTTCTTT.

The genes are TRBV7-6 and TRBJ2-3; tentatively, D is TRBD1 (6 bases). Germline V lookup: CDR1 SGHVS, CDR2 FNYEAQ. The CDR3 is made up of 14 amino acids. Deletions cut 5 bases from V and 6 bases from J, with 15 bases between. The DNA of the CDR3 is TGTGCCAGCAGCCTTTTCGAGGGGGAGGATACGCAGTATTTT. This gives the protein CASSLFEGEDTQYF.

The chain joins TRBV10-3 to TRBJ2-7; 10 nucleotides agree with TRBD2. This CDR3 is built from 15 residues. Germline V lookup: CDR1 ENHRY, CDR2 SYGVKD. V gave up 10 bases and J gave up 7 bases; unmatched junction bases: 16. The CDR3 nucleotides read TGTGCCACCTTTTCTAGCGGGGGTTCTCCCTCTGAGCAGTACTTC. Translation gives CATFSSGGSPSEQYF.